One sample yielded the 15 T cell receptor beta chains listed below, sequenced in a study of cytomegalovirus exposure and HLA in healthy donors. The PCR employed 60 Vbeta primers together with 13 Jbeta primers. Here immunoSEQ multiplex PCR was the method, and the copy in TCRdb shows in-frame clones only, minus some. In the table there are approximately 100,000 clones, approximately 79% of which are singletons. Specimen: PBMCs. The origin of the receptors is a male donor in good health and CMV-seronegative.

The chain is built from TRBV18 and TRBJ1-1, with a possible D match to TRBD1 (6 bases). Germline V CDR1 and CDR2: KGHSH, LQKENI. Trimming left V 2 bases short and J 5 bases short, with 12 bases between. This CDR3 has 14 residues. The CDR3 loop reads CASSPGGTRTEAFF. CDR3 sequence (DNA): TGTGCCAGCTCACCAGGGGGCACAAGGACTGAAGCTTTCTTT.

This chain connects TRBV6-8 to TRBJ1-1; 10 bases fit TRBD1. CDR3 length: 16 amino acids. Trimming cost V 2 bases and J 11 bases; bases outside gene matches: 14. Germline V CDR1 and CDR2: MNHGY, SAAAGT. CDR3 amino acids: CASSYGRDRGPGSAFF. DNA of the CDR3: TGTGCCAGCAGTTACGGCCGGGACAGGGGCCCAGGGTCGGCTTTCTTT.

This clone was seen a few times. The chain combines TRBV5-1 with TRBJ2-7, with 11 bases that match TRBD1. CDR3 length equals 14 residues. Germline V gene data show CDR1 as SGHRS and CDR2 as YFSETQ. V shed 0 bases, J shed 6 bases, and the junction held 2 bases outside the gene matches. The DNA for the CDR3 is TGCGCCAGCAGCTTGGCTGGACAGGGGGCCGAGCAGTACTTC. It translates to CASSLAGQGAEQYF.

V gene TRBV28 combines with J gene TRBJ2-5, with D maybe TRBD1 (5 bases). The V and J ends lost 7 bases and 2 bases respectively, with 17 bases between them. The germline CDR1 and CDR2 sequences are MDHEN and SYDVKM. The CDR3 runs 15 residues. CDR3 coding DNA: TGTGCCAGCACCCCCGTCCAGGGCGATCAAGAGACCCAGTACTTC. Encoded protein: CASTPVQGDQETQYF.

The CDR3 nucleotides read TGTGCCAGCAGTGCCCTGACAGGTATGATAAAGAACACTGAAGCTTTCTTT. Amino acids: CASSALTGMIKNTEAFF. The rearrangement links TRBV6-1 to TRBJ1-1; D is possibly TRBD1 (6 bases). This CDR3 contains 17 residues. Germline-derived CDR1 and CDR2 are MNHNS and SASEGT. V dropped 4 bases and J dropped 1 base, with 19 bases sitting between them.

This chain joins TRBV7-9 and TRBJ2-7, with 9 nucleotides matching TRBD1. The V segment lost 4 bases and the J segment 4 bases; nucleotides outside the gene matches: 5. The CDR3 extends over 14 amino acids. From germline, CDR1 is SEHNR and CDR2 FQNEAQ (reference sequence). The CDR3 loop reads CASSSRTGDYEQYF. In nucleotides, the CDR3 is TGTGCCAGCAGCTCTCGGACAGGGGATTACGAGCAGTACTTC.

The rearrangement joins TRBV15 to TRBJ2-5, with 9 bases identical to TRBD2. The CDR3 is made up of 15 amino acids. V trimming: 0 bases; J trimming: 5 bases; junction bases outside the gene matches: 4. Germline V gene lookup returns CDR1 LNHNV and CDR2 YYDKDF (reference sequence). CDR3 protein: CATSRDRGLAETQYF. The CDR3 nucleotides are TGTGCCACCAGCAGAGACAGGGGACTAGCTGAGACCCAGTACTTC.

CDR3 protein: CASSLGIAGGTTGELFF. CDR3 DNA: TGTGCCAGCAGCTTAGGCATAGCGGGAGGAACCACCGGGGAGCTGTTTTTT. This chain joins TRBV13 and TRBJ2-2; 10 nucleotides line up with TRBD2. CDR3 length equals 17 residues. CDR1 and CDR2 from the germline V gene are PRHDT and FYEKMQ (reference sequence). Trimming at V came to 0 bases and at J to 4 bases, leaving 5 bases not matched to a gene.

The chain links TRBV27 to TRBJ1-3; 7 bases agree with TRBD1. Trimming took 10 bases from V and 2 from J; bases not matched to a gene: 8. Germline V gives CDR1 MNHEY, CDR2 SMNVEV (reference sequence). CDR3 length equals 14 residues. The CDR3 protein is CATSRQGTGNTIYF. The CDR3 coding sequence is TGTGCCACGTCGAGACAGGGCACTGGAAACACCATATATTTT.

CDR3 region: CASSQDGGQSNSNQPQHF. CDR3 coding DNA: TGCGCCAGCAGCCAAGATGGGGGACAGAGCAATAGCAATCAGCCCCAGCATTTT. The chain joins TRBV4-1 to TRBJ1-5; TRBD1 matches at 7 bases. The trim removed 0 bases at V and 0 bases at J, leaving 8 bases unmatched. The V gene's germline CDR1 is MGHRA and CDR2 YSYEKL. This CDR3 is built from 18 residues.

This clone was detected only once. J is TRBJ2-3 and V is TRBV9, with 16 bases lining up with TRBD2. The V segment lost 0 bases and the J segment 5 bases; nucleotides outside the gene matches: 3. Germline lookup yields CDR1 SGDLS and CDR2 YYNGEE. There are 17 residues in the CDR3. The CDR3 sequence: CASSVGGTSGREDTQYF. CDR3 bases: TGTGCCAGCAGCGTAGGGGGGACTAGCGGGAGGGAAGATACGCAGTATTTT.

In nucleotides, the CDR3 is TGTGCCAGCAGTTGGGGGACTAGCGGGAGAAACGAGCAGTACTTC. Translated, it gives CASSWGTSGRNEQYF. J is TRBJ2-7 and V is TRBV27; 14 bases are shared with TRBD2. The CDR3 runs to 15 residues. The V segment lost 4 bases and the J segment 5 bases; nucleotides outside the gene matches: 4. Germline V gene lookup returns CDR1 MNHEY and CDR2 SMNVEV (reference sequence).

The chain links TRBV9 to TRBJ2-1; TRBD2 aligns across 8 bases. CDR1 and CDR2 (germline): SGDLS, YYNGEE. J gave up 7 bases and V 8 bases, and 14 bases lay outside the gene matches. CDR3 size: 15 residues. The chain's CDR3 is CASKRGAGVSNEQFF. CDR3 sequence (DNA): TGTGCCAGTAAACGGGGAGCGGGAGTGAGTAATGAGCAGTTCTTC.

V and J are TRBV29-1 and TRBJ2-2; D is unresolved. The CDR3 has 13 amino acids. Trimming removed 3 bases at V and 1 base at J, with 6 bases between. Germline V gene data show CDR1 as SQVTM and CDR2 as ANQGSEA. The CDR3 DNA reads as TGCAGCGTTGATCCGCGGAACACCGGGGAGCTGTTTTTT. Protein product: CSVDPRNTGELFF.

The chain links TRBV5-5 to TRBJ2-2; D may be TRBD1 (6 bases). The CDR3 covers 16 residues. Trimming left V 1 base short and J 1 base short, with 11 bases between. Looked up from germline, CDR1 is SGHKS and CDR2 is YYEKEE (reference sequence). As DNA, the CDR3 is TGTGCCAGCAGCTTGAGCTGGGGGCGGAACACCGGGGAGCTGTTTTTT. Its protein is CASSLSWGRNTGELFF.